The T cell receptor beta chain described here comes from a study of blood T cell repertoires in COVID-19. Generated by immunoSEQ multiplex PCR, the TCRdb table keeps only in-frame clones and is missing some. The sample contains about 320,000 clones, about 82% of which appear only once. The CDR3 is made up of 17 amino acids. After removal of 0 bases from V and 5 bases from J, the junction contained 8 bases not matched to a gene. Germline V gene sequence: CDR1 MGHRA, CDR2 YSYEKL. The sequenced sample was peripheral blood. This chain uses TRBV4-1 with TRBJ1-5, with 9 bases lining up with TRBD1. The origin of this receptor is a woman aged 50 to 60 with acute or convalescent COVID-19. The CDR3 loop reads CASSQDGRQGGYQPQHF. The CDR3 DNA is TGCGCCAGCAGCCAAGATGGACGACAGGGGGGGTATCAGCCCCAGCATTTT.